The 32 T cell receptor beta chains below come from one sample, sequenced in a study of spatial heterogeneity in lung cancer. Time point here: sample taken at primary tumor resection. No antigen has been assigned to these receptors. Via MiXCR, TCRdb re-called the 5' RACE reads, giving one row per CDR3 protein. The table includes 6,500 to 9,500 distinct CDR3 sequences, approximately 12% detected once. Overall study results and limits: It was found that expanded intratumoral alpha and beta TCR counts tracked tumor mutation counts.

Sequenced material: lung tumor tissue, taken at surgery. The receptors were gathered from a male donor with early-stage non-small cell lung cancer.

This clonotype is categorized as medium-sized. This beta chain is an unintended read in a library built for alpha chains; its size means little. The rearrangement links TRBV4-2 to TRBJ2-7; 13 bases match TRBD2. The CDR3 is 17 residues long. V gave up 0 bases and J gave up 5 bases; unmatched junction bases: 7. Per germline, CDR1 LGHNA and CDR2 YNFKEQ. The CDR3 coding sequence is TGTGCCAGCAGCCAAGATAGACCCGGGACTAGCGGGAACGAGCAGTACTTC. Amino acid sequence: CASSQDRPGTSGNEQYF.

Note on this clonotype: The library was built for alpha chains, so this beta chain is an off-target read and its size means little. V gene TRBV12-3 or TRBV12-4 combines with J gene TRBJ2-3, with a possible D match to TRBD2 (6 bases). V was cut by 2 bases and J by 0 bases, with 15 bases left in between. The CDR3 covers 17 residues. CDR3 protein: CASSLRNSGASTDTQYF. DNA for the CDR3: TGTGCCAGCAGTTTACGGAATAGCGGTGCTAGCACAGATACGCAGTATTTT.

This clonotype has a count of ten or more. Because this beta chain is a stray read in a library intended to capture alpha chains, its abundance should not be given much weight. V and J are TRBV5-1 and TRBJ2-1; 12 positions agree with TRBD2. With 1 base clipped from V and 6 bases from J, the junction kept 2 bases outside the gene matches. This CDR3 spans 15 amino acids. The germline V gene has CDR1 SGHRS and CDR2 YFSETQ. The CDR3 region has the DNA TGCGCCAGCAGCTTGACTAGCGGGGGGTTCAATGAGCAGTTCTTC. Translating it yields CASSLTSGGFNEQFF. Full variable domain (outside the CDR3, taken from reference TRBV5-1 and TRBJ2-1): KAGVTQTPRYLIKTRGQQVTLSCSPISGHRSVSWYQQTPGQGLQFLFEYFSETQRNKGNFPGRFSGRQFSNSRSEMNVSTLELGDSALYLCASSLTSGGFNEQFFGPGTRLTVL.

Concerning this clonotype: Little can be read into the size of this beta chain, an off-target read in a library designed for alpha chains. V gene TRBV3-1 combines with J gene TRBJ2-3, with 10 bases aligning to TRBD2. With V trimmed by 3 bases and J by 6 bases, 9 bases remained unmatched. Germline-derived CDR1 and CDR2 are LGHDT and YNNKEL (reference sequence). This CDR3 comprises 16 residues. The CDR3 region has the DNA TGTGCCAGCAGCCAGGTCAGCGGGGGGGCCAGGGATACGCAGTATTTT. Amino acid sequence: CASSQVSGGARDTQYF.

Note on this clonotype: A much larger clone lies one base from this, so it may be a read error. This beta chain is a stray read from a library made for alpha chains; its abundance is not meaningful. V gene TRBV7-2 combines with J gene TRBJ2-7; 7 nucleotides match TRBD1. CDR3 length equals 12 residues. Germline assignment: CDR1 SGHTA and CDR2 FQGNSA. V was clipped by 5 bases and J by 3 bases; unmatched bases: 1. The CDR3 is CASSTGVYEQYF. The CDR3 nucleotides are TGTGCCAGCAGCACAGGGGTCTACGAGCAGTACTTC.

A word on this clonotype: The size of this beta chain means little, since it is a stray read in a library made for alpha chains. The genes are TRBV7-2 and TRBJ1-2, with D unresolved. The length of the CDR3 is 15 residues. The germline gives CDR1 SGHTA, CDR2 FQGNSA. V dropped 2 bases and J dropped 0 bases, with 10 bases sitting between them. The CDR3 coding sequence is TGTGCCAGCAGCTTAATTCCCCTAACTAACTATGGCTACACCTTC. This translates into CASSLIPLTNYGYTF. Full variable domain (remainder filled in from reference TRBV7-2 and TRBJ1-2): GAGVSQSPSNKVTEKGKDVELRCDPISGHTALYWYRQSLGQGLEFLIYFQGNSAPDKSGLPSDRFSAERTGGSVSTLTIQRTQQEDSAVYLCASSLIPLTNYGYTFGSGTRLTVV.

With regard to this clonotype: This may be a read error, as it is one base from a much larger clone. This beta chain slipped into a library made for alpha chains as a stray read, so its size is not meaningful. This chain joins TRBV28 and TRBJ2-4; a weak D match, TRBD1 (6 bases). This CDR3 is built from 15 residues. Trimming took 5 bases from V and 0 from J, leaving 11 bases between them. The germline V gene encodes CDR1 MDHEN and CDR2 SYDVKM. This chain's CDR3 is CASSPVDRAKNIQYF. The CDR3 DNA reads TGTGCCAGCAGTCCGGTGGACAGAGCCAAAAACATTCAGTACTTC. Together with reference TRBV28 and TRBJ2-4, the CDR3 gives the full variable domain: DVKVTQSSRYLVKRTGEKVFLECVQDMDHENMFWYRQDPGLGLRLIYFSYDVKMKEKGDIPEGYSVSREKKERFSLILESASTNQTSMYLCASSPVDRAKNIQYFGAGTRLSVL.

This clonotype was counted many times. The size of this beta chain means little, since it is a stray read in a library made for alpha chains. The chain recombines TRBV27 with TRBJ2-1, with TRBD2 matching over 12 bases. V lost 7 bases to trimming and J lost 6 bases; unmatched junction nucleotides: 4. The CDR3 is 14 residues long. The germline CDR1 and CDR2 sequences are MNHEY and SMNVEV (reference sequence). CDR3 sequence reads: CASKLAGGVNEQFF. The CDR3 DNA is TGTGCCAGCAAACTAGCGGGAGGAGTCAATGAGCAGTTCTTC.

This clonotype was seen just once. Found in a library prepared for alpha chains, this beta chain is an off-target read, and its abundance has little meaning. The CDR3: CASSLAGLAAYEQYF. The CDR3 DNA sequence: TGCGCCAGCAGCTTAGCAGGGCTAGCGGCCTACGAGCAGTACTTC. The V and J genes are TRBV5-1 and TRBJ2-7, with 7 bases aligning to TRBD2. The CDR3 is 15 residues long. Germline-derived CDR1 and CDR2 are SGHRS and YFSETQ. V shed 2 bases, J shed 2 bases, and the junction held 7 bases outside the gene matches.

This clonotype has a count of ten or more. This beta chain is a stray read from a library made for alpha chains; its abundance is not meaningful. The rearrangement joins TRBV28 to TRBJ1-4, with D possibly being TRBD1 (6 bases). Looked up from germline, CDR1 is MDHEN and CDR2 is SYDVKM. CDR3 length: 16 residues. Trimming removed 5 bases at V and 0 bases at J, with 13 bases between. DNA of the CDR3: TGTGCCAGCAGTCTCGGAACAGGGCCAACTAATGAAAAACTGTTTTTT. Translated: CASSLGTGPTNEKLFF.

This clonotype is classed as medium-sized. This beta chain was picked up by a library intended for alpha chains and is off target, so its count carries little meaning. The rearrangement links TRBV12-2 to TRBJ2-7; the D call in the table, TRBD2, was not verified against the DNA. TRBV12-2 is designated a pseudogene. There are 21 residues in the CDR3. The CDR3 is CASRLFFGELAGGPGTYEQYF. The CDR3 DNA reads TGTGCAAGTCGCCTTTTTTTCGGTGAGCTAGCGGGAGGGCCTGGAACCTACGAGCAGTACTTC.

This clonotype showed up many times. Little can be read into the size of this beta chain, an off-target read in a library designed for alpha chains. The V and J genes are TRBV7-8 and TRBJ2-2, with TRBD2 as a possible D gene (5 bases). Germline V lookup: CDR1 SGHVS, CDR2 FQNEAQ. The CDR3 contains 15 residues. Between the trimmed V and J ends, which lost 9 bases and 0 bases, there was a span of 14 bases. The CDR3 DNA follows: TGTGCCAGTTTAGGGCCAGCGGCGAACACCGGGGAGCTGTTTTTT. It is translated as CASLGPAANTGELFF.

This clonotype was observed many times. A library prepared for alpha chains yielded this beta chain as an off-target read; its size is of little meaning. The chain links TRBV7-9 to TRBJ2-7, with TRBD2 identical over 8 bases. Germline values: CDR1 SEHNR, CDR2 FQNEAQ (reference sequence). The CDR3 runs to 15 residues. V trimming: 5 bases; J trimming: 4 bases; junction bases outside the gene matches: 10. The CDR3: CASSPVGLAGYEQYF. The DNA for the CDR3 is TGTGCCAGCAGCCCCGTCGGCCTAGCGGGTTACGAGCAGTACTTC.

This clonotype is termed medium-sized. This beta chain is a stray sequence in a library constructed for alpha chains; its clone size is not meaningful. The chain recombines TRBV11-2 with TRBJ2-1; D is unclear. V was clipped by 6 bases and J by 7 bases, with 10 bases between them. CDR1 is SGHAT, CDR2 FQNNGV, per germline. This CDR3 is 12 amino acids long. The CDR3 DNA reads TGTGCCAGCAGTCCCTCCGGAAATGAGCAGTTCTTC. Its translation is CASSPSGNEQFF. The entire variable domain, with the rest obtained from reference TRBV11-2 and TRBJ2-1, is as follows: EAGVAQSPRYKIIEKRQSVAFWCNPISGHATLYWYQQILGQGPKLLIQFQNNGVVDDSQLPKDRFSAERLKGVDSTLKIQPAKLEDSAVYLCASSPSGNEQFFGPGTRLTVL.

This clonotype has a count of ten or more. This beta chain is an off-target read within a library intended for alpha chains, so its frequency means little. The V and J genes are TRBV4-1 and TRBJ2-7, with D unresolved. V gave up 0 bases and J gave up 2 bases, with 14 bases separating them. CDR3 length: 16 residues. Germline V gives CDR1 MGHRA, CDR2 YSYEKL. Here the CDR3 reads CASSQDNQNYPYEQYF. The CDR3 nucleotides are TGCGCCAGCAGCCAAGACAATCAAAACTATCCCTACGAGCAGTACTTC.

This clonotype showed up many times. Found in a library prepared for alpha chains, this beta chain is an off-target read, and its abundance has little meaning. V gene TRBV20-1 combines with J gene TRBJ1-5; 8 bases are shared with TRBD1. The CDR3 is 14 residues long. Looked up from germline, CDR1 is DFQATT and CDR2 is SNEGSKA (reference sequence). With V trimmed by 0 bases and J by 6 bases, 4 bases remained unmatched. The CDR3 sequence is CSARDWQGAQPQHF. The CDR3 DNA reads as TGCAGTGCTAGAGATTGGCAGGGGGCTCAGCCCCAGCATTTT.

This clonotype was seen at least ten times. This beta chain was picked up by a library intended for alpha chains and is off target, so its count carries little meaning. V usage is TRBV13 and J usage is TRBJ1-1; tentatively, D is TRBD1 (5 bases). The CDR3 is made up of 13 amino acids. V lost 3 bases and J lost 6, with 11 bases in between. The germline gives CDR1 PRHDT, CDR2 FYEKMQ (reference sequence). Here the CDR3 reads CASSFQGGAEAFF. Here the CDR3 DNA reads TGTGCCAGCAGCTTCCAGGGAGGGGCTGAAGCTTTCTTT.

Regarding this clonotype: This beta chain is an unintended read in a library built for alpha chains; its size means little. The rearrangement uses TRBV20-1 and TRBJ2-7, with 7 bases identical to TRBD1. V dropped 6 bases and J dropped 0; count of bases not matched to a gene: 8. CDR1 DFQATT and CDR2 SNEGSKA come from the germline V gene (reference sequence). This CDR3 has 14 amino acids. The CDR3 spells CSAIAGQDSYEQYF. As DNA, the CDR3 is TGCAGTGCCATTGCTGGACAGGACTCCTACGAGCAGTACTTC.

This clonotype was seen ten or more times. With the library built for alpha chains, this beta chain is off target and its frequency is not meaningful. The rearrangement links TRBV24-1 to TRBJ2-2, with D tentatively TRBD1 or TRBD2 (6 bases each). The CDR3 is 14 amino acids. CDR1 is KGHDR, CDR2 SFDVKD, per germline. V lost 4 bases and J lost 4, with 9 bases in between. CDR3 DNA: TGTGCCACCAGTGAAGGGGGGACCACCGGGGAGCTGTTTTTT. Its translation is CATSEGGTTGELFF.

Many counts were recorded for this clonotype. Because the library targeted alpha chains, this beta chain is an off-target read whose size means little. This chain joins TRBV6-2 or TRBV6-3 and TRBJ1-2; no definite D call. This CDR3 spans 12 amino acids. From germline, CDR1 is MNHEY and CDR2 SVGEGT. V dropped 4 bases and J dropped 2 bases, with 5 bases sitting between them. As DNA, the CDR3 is TGTGCCAGCAGTTCCATAAACTATGGCTACACCTTC. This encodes CASSSINYGYTF.

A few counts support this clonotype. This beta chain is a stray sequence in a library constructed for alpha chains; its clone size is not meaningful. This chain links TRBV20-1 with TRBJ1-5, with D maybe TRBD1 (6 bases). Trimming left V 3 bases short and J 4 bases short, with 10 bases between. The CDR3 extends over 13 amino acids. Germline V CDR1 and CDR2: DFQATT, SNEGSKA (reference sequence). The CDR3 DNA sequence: TGCAGTGCTAGTACAGGGCCAAATCAGCCCCAGCATTTT. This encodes CSASTGPNQPQHF.

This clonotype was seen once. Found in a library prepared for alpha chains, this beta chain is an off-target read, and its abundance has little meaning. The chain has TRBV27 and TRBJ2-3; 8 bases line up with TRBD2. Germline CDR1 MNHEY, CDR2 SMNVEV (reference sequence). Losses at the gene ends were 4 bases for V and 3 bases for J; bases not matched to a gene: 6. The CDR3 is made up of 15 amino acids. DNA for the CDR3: TGTGCCAGCAGTTCGCGCCGACTAGCGACAGATACGCAGTATTTT. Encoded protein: CASSSRRLATDTQYF.

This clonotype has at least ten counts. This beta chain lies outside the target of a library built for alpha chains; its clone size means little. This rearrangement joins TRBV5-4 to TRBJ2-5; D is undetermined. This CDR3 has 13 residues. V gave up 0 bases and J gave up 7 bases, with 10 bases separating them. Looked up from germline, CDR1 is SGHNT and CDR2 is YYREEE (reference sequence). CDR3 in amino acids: CASSLEYLGTQYF. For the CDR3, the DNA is TGTGCCAGCAGCTTGGAGTACCTAGGGACCCAGTACTTC.

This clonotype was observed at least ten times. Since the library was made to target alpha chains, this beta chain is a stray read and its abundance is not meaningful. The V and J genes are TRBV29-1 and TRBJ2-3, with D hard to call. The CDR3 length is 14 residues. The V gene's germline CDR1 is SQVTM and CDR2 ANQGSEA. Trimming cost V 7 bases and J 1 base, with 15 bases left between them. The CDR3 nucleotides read TGCAGCGCCGCGACCGGGCTTCGCACAGATACGCAGTATTTT. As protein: CSAATGLRTDTQYF.

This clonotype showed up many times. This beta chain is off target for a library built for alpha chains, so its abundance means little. CDR3 region: CASSFGAYSNQPQHF. CDR3 DNA: TGTGCCAGCAGTTTCGGGGCCTATAGCAATCAGCCCCAGCATTTT. The V call is TRBV12-3 or TRBV12-4, the J call TRBJ1-5; possible D gene TRBD1, 5 bases. V lost 3 bases and J lost 0, with 9 bases in between. There are 15 residues in the CDR3.

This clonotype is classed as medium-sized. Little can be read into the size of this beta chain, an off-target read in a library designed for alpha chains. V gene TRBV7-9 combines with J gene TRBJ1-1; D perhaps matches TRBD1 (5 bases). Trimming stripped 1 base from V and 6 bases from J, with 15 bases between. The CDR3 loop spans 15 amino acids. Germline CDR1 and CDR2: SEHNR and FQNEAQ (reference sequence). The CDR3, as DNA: TGTGCCAGCAGCTTAGGCGACGGGGGGAGGGCTGAAGCTTTCTTT. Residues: CASSLGDGGRAEAFF.

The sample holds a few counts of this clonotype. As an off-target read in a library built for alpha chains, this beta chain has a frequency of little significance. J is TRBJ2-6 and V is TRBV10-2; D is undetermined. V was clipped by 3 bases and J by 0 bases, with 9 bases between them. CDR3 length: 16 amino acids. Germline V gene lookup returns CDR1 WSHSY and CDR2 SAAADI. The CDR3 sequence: CASSEMAFSGANVLTF. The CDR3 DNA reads TGCGCCAGCAGTGAAATGGCTTTCTCTGGGGCCAACGTCCTGACTTTC.

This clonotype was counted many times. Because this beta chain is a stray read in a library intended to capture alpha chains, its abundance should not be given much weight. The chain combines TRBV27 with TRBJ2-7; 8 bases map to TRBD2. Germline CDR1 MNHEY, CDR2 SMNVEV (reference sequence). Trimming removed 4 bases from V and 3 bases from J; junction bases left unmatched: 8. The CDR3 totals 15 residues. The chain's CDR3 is CASSSGASGYYEQYF. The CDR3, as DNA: TGTGCCAGCAGTTCTGGGGCTAGCGGGTACTACGAGCAGTACTTC.

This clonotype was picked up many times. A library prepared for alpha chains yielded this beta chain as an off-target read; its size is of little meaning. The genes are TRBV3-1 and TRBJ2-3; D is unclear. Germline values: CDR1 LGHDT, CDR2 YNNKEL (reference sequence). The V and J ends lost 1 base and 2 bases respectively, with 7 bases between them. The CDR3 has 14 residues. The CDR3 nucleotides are TGTGCCAGCAGCCAAGCCTTCATCACAGATACGCAGTATTTT. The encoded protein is CASSQAFITDTQYF.

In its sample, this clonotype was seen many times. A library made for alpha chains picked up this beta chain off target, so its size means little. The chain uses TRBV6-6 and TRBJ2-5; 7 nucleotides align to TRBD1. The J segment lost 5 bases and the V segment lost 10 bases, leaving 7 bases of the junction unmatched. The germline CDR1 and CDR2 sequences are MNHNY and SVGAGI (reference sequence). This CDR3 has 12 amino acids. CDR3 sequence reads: CANRGEGETQYF. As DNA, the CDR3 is TGTGCCAACAGGGGAGAGGGGGAGACCCAGTACTTC.

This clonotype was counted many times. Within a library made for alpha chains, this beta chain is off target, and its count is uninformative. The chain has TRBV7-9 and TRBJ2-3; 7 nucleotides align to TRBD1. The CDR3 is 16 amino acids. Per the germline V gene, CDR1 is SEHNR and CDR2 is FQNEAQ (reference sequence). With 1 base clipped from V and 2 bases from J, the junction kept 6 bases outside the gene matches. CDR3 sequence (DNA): TGTGCCAGCAGCTTAGTAGGGGGCGCCTACACAGATACGCAGTATTTT. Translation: CASSLVGGAYTDTQYF.

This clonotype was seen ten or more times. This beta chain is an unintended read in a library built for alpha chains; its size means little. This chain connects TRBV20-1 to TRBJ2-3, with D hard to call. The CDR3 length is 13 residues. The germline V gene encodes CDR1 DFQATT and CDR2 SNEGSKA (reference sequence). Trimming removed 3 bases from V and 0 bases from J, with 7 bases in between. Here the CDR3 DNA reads TGCAGTGCTAGGGTCGGTAGCACAGATACGCAGTATTTT. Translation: CSARVGSTDTQYF.